This T cell receptor (beta chain) emerged from a study of T cell changes during pregnancy in multiple sclerosis. J gave up 10 bases and V 0 bases, and 14 bases lay outside the gene matches. Germline CDR1 is SGHNT and CDR2 is YENEEA. The CDR3 has 18 amino acids. Clones were sequenced by immunoSEQ multiplex PCR, and TCRdb holds only the in-frame ones, with some missing. This sample has roughly 110,000 clones, with about 90% found just once. The chain employs TRBV11-3 and TRBJ1-6; 8 nucleotides line up with TRBD1. Specimen: peripheral blood, collected after pregnancy. The receptor's source is a female donor with multiple sclerosis, enrolled in a pregnancy study. The CDR3 DNA follows: TGTGCCAGCAGCTTAGAGTGGACAGGGACACCCAGATGGTCACCCCTCCACTTT. Translation gives CASSLEWTGTPRWSPLHF.